Included here is one T cell receptor beta chain sequence, with context. The data were obtained in a study of blood T cell repertoires in COVID-19. Whole-study context: Acute and convalescent COVID-19 specimens originated in the United States, Italy and Spain. Nucleic acid was either cDNA or gDNA, and it came from T cells, B-cell-depleted T cells, or PBMCs.

Per the study methods: Amplifying reference gene primers gave estimates of nucleated cell counts. Generated by immunoSEQ multiplex PCR, the TCRdb table keeps only in-frame clones and is missing some. The D gene and trimming were derived from the DNA, and the V and J assignments and clone size from that table. The sample includes fewer than 300,000 clones, roughly 88% of them seen just once. CDR1 LGHDT and CDR2 YNNKEL come from the germline V gene (reference sequence). This CDR3 spans 13 amino acids. The V and J ends lost 6 bases and 6 bases respectively, with 14 bases between them. The source material was peripheral blood. V usage is TRBV3-1 (or the pseudogene TRBV3-2) and J usage is TRBJ1-1; tentatively, D is TRBD1 (6 bases). The sequence was collected from a woman aged 25 to 39 with acute or convalescent COVID-19. CDR3 DNA sequence: TGTGCCAGCAGTCAGACAGGAAACTCTGAAGCTTTCTTT. Its protein product is CASSQTGNSEAFF.